The entry below gives a single T cell receptor (beta chain) sequence along with its context. What it recognizes is unknown. The sample belongs to a study of T cells after yellow fever vaccination. TCRdb analysed the 5' RACE reads with MiXCR anew, one entry per CDR3 protein. The data hold some 350,000 distinct CDR3 sequences, with roughly 4.3% observed a single time. Study-level points and caveats: After the booster, over 95% of CD4 and 75% to 90% of CD8 primary-response clones were re-detected. Contamination by abundant bulk-population clonotypes could be present in FACS-sorted repertoires.

Sample: PBMCs, taken 5 days after the yellow fever booster vaccination. The TCR sequence derives from a man between 18 and 35 years old who received the YFV17D yellow fever vaccine.

CDR3 sequence: CASRRTKTAPLRGEAFF. CDR3 bases: TGTGCCAGCAGACGGACGAAGACAGCCCCTCTAAGGGGTGAAGCTTTCTTT. This chain connects TRBV6-1 to TRBJ1-1, with a tentative D call TRBD1 (5 bases). Germline V gene lookup returns CDR1 MNHNS and CDR2 SASEGT. The CDR3 loop spans 17 amino acids. Trimming shortened V by 6 bases and J by 7 bases, and 27 bases separated the two germline ends.